This T cell receptor (beta chain) is from a study of cytotoxic CD8 clonotypes in ibrutinib-treated CLL (dated by TCRdb to 2020 to 2022). Broadly, across the study: The cohort included around 15 treatment-naive and roughly 10 relapsed/refractory patients; 17 to 18 were IGHV unmutated. On average, each sample yielded 255,043 productive templates and tens of thousands of productive rearrangements. Partial responses were observed in roughly 24 patients and complete responses in 2; after a median follow-up of around 68 months, remission was maintained in 14 patients and progression was observed in around twelve. Cryopreserved peripheral blood mononuclear cells were collected before treatment, at response, and at either disease progression or sustained remission. Response samples were taken after a median of 12 months on treatment, ranging from 6 to 36 months. Longitudinal samples were available for about 30% of the roughly 90 trial participants. What the study reported, not specific to this receptor: Baseline clonality exceeded that of age-matched healthy donors and correlated strongly with circulating CD8+ T-cell counts. Public clonotypes were rare and either contracted or stayed stable during treatment, and the rise in clonality at ibrutinib response reflected the expansion of private clonotypes. Clonality increased at ibrutinib response, stayed stable in sustained remission, and fell back toward baseline at progression. Lymph node repertoires were not examined, and the timing of sampling was not matched between patients in sustained remission and those whose disease progressed.

Turning to this clone: Its cognate antigen has yet to be identified. The record has no base qualities; no much larger clone is one base away.

At the junction V is shortened by 2 bases and J by 10 bases, with 12 bases in between. From the cysteine up to the phenylalanine, the CDR3 has a length of 13 residues. Left in the record is the CDR3 DNA by itself, 39 bases read in frame from the first base. CDR1 and CDR2 were assigned from the germline V gene (reference sequence) as WNHNN and SYGVQD. On a MiSeq, deep resolution sequencing aimed for a depth between 1 in 1 million and 1 in 200,000 T cells, with each clonotype covered approximately 9.2x on average. TCR beta libraries were generated with the immunoSEQ hsTCRB Kit. Turning to the authors' computational methods: Data were analyzed with ImmunoSEQ Data Assistant and ImmunoSEQ Analyzer, with V, D and J genes assigned per IMGT definitions. Clonality was computed as one minus normalized Shannon entropy of productive rearrangement frequencies, ranging from 0 to 1. Only overrepresented clonotypes making up at least 0.05% of the repertoire of each patient were included in the public clonotype analysis. About a dozen age-matched healthy donor repertoires from immuneACCESS served as clonality controls. As stored in TCRdb, this immuneACCESS dataset retains in-frame rearrangements with V and J assigned. A fraction of the clones does not appear; measured against another copy, unresolved V genes explain less than half of the discrepancy, and the remainder lacks a known reason. Clone size and the V and J calls come from that table; the DNA yielded D and trimming. The sample table lists about 30,000 clones, 45% to 60% of them with a count of one. About 4.8% of the sample is taken by the ten largest.

For TCR beta library preparation, approximately 2 micrograms of genomic DNA was extracted from cryopreserved PBMCs. Longitudinal blood samples from CLL patients receiving ibrutinib monotherapy were subjected to high-throughput TCR beta sequencing. The patients took part in an open-label, single-center phase 2 trial of ibrutinib monotherapy. The sequence was obtained from a human donor with chronic lymphocytic leukemia. The chain employs TRBV10-1 and TRBJ2-1; the D segment cannot be called with confidence. The sequences come from PBMCs, collected before ibrutinib treatment. The nucleotide sequence reads TGCGCCAGCAGTGAGGACCCTCAAAGCGAGCAGTTCTTC. Its product reads: CASSEDPQSEQFF.